The T cell receptor (beta chain) described here comes from a study of CD8 T cells in Susac syndrome. Sequencing of TCR beta was undertaken in CD8+ and CD4+ T cells derived from blood. Negative isolation was used for CD8+ and CD4+ T cells and FACS enrichment for TEMRA cells. Findings of the study overall: TCR sequencing and HLA analysis covered a relatively small number of individuals.

Worth noting for this clonotype: Its antigen is unknown.

The CDR3 contains 16 residues. J gave up 4 bases and V 4 bases, and 5 bases lay outside the gene matches. Germline V gene data show CDR1 as SGHNT and CDR2 as YYREEE (reference sequence). Random hexamers served to reverse transcribe roughly 0.45 to 1 ug RNA. Amplification of TCR beta CDR3 spanned 54 Vbeta and 13 Jbeta via immunoSEQ multiplex PCR. TCRdb passed the immunoSEQ multiplex PCR reads through MiXCR, listing each CDR3 protein once. This table holds hundreds of thousands of distinct CDR3 sequences, 93% found once. The rearrangement joins TRBV5-4 to TRBJ2-5; 15 bases map to TRBD2. This receptor was identified in a human donor with multiple sclerosis. Sequences were obtained from CD4+ T cells from PBMCs. The CDR3 DNA is TGTGCCAGCAGCCTAGAGGGACTAGCGGGAGGAGAGACCCAGTACTTC. Translation gives CASSLEGLAGGETQYF.